This is a list of T cell receptor beta chains from one sample in a study of blood T cells in healthy people across ages. From the 5' RACE reads, TCRdb called clonotypes with MiXCR, one entry per CDR3 protein. The repertoire holds more than 1,400,000 distinct CDR3 sequences, with roughly 45% as singletons. The material sequenced was blood. The receptors shown here come from a young woman in good health. Both conserved end residues are part of each CDR3. A D gene is named only where the DNA matches it firmly. Clone size is shown for a subset of rows, as once, few, many or a class of expanded clone.

CDR3 length	V gene	J gene	D gene	clone size	CDR3 DNA	CDR3 protein
13	TRBV11-2	TRBJ2-7	NA	once	TGTGCCAGCAGCGGCCCAGGGAGTTTCGAGCAGTACTTC	CASSGPGSFEQYF
15	TRBV7-3	TRBJ2-7	NA	NA	TGTGCCAGCAGCTTATCTGTGGGGGGACTCACTGAGCAGTACTTC	CASSLSVGGLTEQYF
16	TRBV7-9	TRBJ2-2	TRBD1	NA	TGTGCCAGCAGCCCTTGGACAGGCACGAACACCGGGGAGCTGTTTTTT	CASSPWTGTNTGELFF
18	TRBV7-3	TRBJ2-3	TRBD2	few	TGTGCCAGCAGCTTAAGGGGTAGCGGGGGGGTCCATACAGATACGCAGTATTTT	CASSLRGSGGVHTDTQYF
16	TRBV20-1	TRBJ2-5	NA	few	TGCAGTGCTAGAGTGCAGCCAGGAATACACCAAGAGACCCAGTACTTC	CSARVQPGIHQETQYF
15	TRBV12-3/TRBV12-4	TRBJ1-2	TRBD1	few	TGTGCCAGCAGTATAGGGACAGGGGGGGGCTATGGCTACACCTTC	CASSIGTGGGYGYTF
14	TRBV6-6	TRBJ1-1	NA	NA	TGTGCCAGCAGTTGCTCGGGTTCCGGGGCTGAAGCTTTCTTT	CASSCSGSGAEAFF
17	TRBV20-1	TRBJ2-2	TRBD2	few	TGCAGTGCTAGAGGCCTAGCGGGGGGCGCGAACACCGGGGAGCTGTTTTTT	CSARGLAGGANTGELFF
13	TRBV20-1	TRBJ1-2	TRBD1	once	TGCAGTGCTAGAGGGACAGGGATTGGAGGCTACACCTTC	CSARGTGIGGYTF
14	TRBV5-1	TRBJ2-4	NA	few	TGCGCCAGCGGGACGGAACTAGCCAAAAACATTCAGTACTTC	CASGTELAKNIQYF
13	TRBV27	TRBJ2-5	NA	NA	TGTGCCAGCAGAAGGGGCCCCTCAGAGACCCAGTACTTC	CASRRGPSETQYF
15	TRBV4-1	TRBJ2-7	NA	few	TGCGCCAGCAGCCAAGATTATCCGGAAGGCTACGAGCAGTACTTC	CASSQDYPEGYEQYF
14	TRBV4-2	TRBJ2-5	NA	many	TGTGCCAGCAGCCAAGTAGCTGGGTCAGAGACCCAGTACTTC	CASSQVAGSETQYF
12	TRBV3-1	TRBJ1-5	NA	few	TGTGCCAGCAGCCAACCCAATCAGCCCCAGCATTTT	CASSQPNQPQHF
17	TRBV20-1	TRBJ1-2	NA	NA	TGCAGTGCTAGAAGTCAATCGGTGGGCTCGGGCCACTATGGCTACACCTTC	CSARSQSVGSGHYGYTF
18	TRBV5-5	TRBJ1-1	NA	NA	TGTGCCAGCAGCTTGGTATCTGCGGGAGGGACGGAAAACACTGAAGCTTTCTTT	CASSLVSAGGTENTEAFF
13	TRBV6-5	TRBJ2-3	NA	few	TGTGCCAGCAGCCCGTCGCAGTTGGATACGCAGTATTTT	CASSPSQLDTQYF
14	TRBV25-1	TRBJ1-2	NA	few	TGTGCCAGCAGTGAATTAAGGGAGGACTATGGCTACACCTTC	CASSELREDYGYTF
15	TRBV27	TRBJ2-7	NA	few	TGTGCCAGCAGCTTGGAAATGGGACCCCCCTACGAGCAGTACTTC	CASSLEMGPPYEQYF
15	TRBV9	TRBJ2-1	TRBD2	few	TGTGCCAGCAGCCCTAGCGGATGGAATGCCAATGAGCAGTTCTTC	CASSPSGWNANEQFF
17	TRBV4-1	TRBJ1-3	TRBD1	once	TGCGCCAGCAGCCAGCTTACAGGGGCTTATTCTGGAAACACCATATATTTT	CASSQLTGAYSGNTIYF
15	TRBV27	TRBJ1-2	NA	NA	TGTGCCAGCAGTTTGTTGGACAGCGGAACTTCTGGCTACACCTTC	CASSLLDSGTSGYTF
15	TRBV10-2	TRBJ2-3	TRBD2	few	TGCGCCAGCAACCTACTAGCGGGAGGTACAGATACGCAGTATTTT	CASNLLAGGTDTQYF
14	TRBV7-9	TRBJ2-7	TRBD1	NA	TGTGCCAGCAGCCACCCCGGGACAGTCTACGAGCAGTACTTC	CASSHPGTVYEQYF
15	TRBV12-3/TRBV12-4	TRBJ1-6	NA	NA	TGTGCCAGCAGTTCAACCGGGACGGGGGGTTCACCCCTCCACTTT	CASSSTGTGGSPLHF
16	TRBV10-3	TRBJ2-1	NA	NA	TGTGCCATCAGTGACCGTTGGGACATTGGTTGGGATGAGCAGTTCTTC	CAISDRWDIGWDEQFF
17	TRBV27	TRBJ2-3	TRBD2	NA	TGTGCCAGCAGTACTGCCAGACTAGCTCTCCTCTCAGATACGCAGTATTTT	CASSTARLALLSDTQYF
16	TRBV6-6	TRBJ2-1	NA	few	TGTGCCAGCAGTTACTCCCAGGGGATTCCGTACAATGAGCAGTTCTTC	CASSYSQGIPYNEQFF